The source of this T cell receptor (beta chain) is a study of response to subunit inactivated influenza vaccine (dated by TCRdb to the late 2010s). The study in broad terms: The study used deep quantitative T cell receptor repertoire profiling to track responses to a trivalent subunit inactivated influenza vaccine.

This clonotype was counted ten times or more. The antigen it recognizes is unknown. The record has no base qualities; no much larger clone is one base away. The CDR3 numbers 14 residues from cysteine through phenylalanine. The retained sequence is limited to the CDR3, 42 bases, with the frame set at the first base. V loses 3 bases at its end and J loses 3 bases; junction bases beyond the gene matches: 4. Summary of the overall study and its limitations: It was suggested by the authors that each seasonal influenza vaccination may recruit only a limited number of new T cells.

Receptors were amplified or captured by RT-PCR. For sequencing, an Illumina HiSeq 2500 was employed. The public sequencing data were trimmed at Q25 with fastp and processed into clonotypes with MiXCR by TCRdb, which kept only in-frame beta chains. Identical CDR3 proteins give one entry, which carries the most common genes and DNA. The sample table holds more than 550,000 distinct CDR3 sequences, of which 11% were seen once. The top ten constitute approximately 9.9% of the sample. The sample also formed part of further work on T cells expressing NK-cell markers. The second study reports: The TCR beta cDNA libraries were made using 5'RACE template switching, a step that added both a universal primer site and unique molecular identifiers. Fewer than ten donors provided sorted CD3+CD56+NKG2C+, CD3+CD56+NKG2C- and CD3+CD56-NKG2C+ T-cell subsets, whose TCR beta-chain repertoires were profiled. Among the eight sequenced donors, seven were HCMV-seropositive and one was HCMV-seronegative. To restrict sorting to alphabetaTCR-expressing T cells, an anti-gammadeltaTCR antibody was added in several experiments. In several donors, the dominant CD3+CD56+NKG2C+ clonotypes were found to rank among the top 10 CD8+ clonotypes and to make up about 1.0-7.5% of CD8+ T cells. Those dominant clonotypes were again the most abundant among CD3+CD56-NKG2C+ cells in a handful of donors, at about 25-60.1%. Whether the expanded NKG2C-expressing T cell clones were specific for HCMV antigens remained unclear. Randomly selected healthy volunteers, three men and five women, were used as the eight sequenced donors. To determine HCMV serostatus, a commercial ELISA kit was used to detect HCMV-specific IgG in serum. Peripheral blood mononuclear cells were isolated from blood by Ficoll density gradient centrifugation. For six donors, bulk peripheral blood T-cell repertoires were additionally sequenced from unsorted PBMC. Priming for cDNA synthesis came from the TCR beta constant segment, and two successive PCR amplification steps followed. Illumina HiSeq 2000/2500, MiSeq or NextSeq was used to sequence libraries as 2 x 150 bp reads. MIGEC handled demultiplexing of the reads and grouping by UMI, while MiTCR was used to assemble and quantify clonotypes. Only TCR cDNA sequences supported by at least two reads were kept to exclude erroneous sequences. The tcR package was used for downstream repertoire analysis, and clonotypes were matched across fractions by CDR3 nucleotide sequence plus V segment. VDJmatch was used to annotate antigen specificity against VDJdb, with one amino acid substitution allowed in CDR3.

This sample comprised PBMCs from blood, obtained on the day of vaccination. The sequence was obtained from a man aged 50 to 60 who received an inactivated influenza vaccine. Donor details come from another sample of the same person, matched by shared clones. Recombination joined TRBV12-3 or TRBV12-4 with TRBJ1-1, with 7 bases in between that match TRBD1. CDR3 protein: CASSFTGADTEAFF. The DNA sequence is given as TGTGCCAGCAGTTTTACAGGGGCGGACACTGAAGCTTTCTTT.